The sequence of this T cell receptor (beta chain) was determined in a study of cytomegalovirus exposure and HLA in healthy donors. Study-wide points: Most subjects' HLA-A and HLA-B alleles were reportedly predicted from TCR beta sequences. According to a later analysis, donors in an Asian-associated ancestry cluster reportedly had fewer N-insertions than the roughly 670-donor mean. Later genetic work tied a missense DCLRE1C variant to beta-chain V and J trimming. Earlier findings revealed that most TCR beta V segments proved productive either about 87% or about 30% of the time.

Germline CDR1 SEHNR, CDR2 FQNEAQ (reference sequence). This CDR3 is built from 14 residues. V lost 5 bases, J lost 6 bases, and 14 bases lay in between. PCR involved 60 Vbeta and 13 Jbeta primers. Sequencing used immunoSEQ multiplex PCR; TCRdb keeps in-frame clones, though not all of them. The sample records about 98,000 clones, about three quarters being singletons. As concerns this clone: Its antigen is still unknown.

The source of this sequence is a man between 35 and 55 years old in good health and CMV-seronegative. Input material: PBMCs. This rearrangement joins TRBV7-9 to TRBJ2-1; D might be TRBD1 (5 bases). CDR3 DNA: TGTGCCAGCAGCACCCCAGGGTTAGGCAATGAGCAGTTCTTC. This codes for CASSTPGLGNEQFF.